This T cell receptor beta chain stems from a study of T cells in Graves' hyperthyroidism and ophthalmopathy. Overall study results and limits: In the analysis, a 13 V-J model separated ophthalmopathy from stable hyperthyroidism. Most thyroid clonotypes with frequency above 0.001 were detected in blood. Ophthalmopathy got predicted by the model a median about six months before its onset.

Comments on this clonotype: Its antigen is unidentified.

The TCR beta CDR3 regions underwent amplification using RNA transcripts as the source. The HTBI set primed first-round TCR CDR3 RT-PCR. TCRdb itself ran the multiplex PCR reads through MiXCR, one entry per CDR3 protein. The table shows nearly 110,000 distinct CDR3 sequences, with more than 15% occurring only once. Sequencing input: blood. The sequence was obtained from a woman aged 45-60 years with Graves' hyperthyroidism.

CDR3 loop: CASSQGGYYGYTF. The CDR3 DNA reads as TGTGCCAGCAGTCAAGGGGGTTACTATGGCTACACCTTC. The chain carries TRBV28 and TRBJ1-2; the D gene is possibly TRBD1 (6 bases). The CDR3 length is 13 residues. V dropped 5 bases and J dropped 3 bases, with 10 bases sitting between them. Germline CDR1 MDHEN, CDR2 SYDVKM.